One sample yielded the 25 T cell receptor beta chains listed below, sequenced in a study of tumor-infiltrating lymphocytes in localized non-small cell lung cancer. Sequencing used immunoSEQ multiplex PCR; TCRdb keeps in-frame clones, though not all of them. Here the sample spans 13,000 or so clones, about 71% being singletons. Material: uninvolved lung tissue not adjacent to the tumor. The receptors originated from a human donor with non-small cell lung cancer.

The rearrangement links TRBV9 to TRBJ1-5; D is perhaps TRBD1 (5 bases). Trimming pared 0 bases from V and 8 bases from J, leaving 15 bases between. There are 15 residues in the CDR3. Germline-derived CDR1 and CDR2 are SGDLS and YYNGEE. The CDR3 region is CASSVGQGGREPQHF. The CDR3, as DNA: TGTGCCAGCAGCGTAGGGCAGGGAGGTAGGGAGCCCCAGCATTTT.

This clone is termed medium-sized. The chain carries TRBV7-2 and TRBJ1-5; D might be TRBD1 (6 bases). CDR3 length: 16 amino acids. From germline, CDR1 is SGHTA and CDR2 FQGNSA. The V end was cut by 4 bases, the J end by 7 bases, with 20 bases between. The CDR3 loop is CASSSLPRGTEQPQHF. The CDR3 nucleotides are TGTGCCAGCAGCTCCCTGCCCAGGGGCACCGAACAGCCCCAGCATTTT.

The chain recombines TRBV2 with TRBJ1-4; TRBD1 matches at 7 bases. Germline loops: CDR1 SNHLY, CDR2 FYNNEI. With V trimmed by 4 bases and J by 7 bases, 12 bases remained unmatched. The CDR3 extends over 16 amino acids. This CDR3 reads CASSVRRGPASEKLFF. The CDR3 nucleotides read TGTGCCAGCAGTGTACGTAGGGGGCCGGCTAGTGAAAAACTGTTTTTT.

V is TRBV7-9 and J is TRBJ1-1, with a possible D match to TRBD1 (6 bases). Between the trimmed V and J ends, which lost 5 bases and 2 bases, there was a span of 18 bases. Germline CDR1 SEHNR, CDR2 FQNEAQ (reference sequence). This CDR3 is 16 amino acids long. Here the CDR3 reads CASSISRGGVNTEAFF. The CDR3 DNA reads TGTGCCAGCAGCATTAGTAGGGGGGGTGTCAACACTGAAGCTTTCTTT.

This chain connects TRBV7-3 to TRBJ1-1; D is unresolved. V gave up 4 bases and J gave up 3 bases, with 9 bases separating them. Germline values: CDR1 SGHTA, CDR2 FQGTGA. The CDR3 spans 13 residues. The CDR3 DNA sequence: TGTGCCAGCAGCTCCAGACCAGACACTGAAGCTTTCTTT. The encoded protein is CASSSRPDTEAFF.

This chain links TRBV9 with TRBJ2-2; tentatively, D is TRBD1 (5 bases). V lost 2 bases, J lost 4 bases, and 12 bases lay in between. CDR1 is SGDLS, CDR2 YYNGEE, per germline. CDR3 length: 15 amino acids. The CDR3 is CASSVREGLTGELFF. CDR3 nucleotide sequence: TGTGCCAGCAGCGTCAGGGAAGGGCTCACCGGGGAGCTGTTTTTT.

The sample holds one count of this clone. The chain joins TRBV9 to TRBJ2-2, with TRBD2 matching 8 bases. This CDR3 region has 14 residues. The V and J ends lost 6 bases and 3 bases, in that order; junction bases with no gene match: 4. From germline, CDR1 is SGDLS and CDR2 YYNGEE. CDR3 protein: CASNGRADTGELFF. The CDR3 DNA is TGTGCCAGCAACGGGAGGGCGGACACCGGGGAGCTGTTTTTT.

The J gene is TRBJ2-1, the V gene TRBV29-1; D is ambiguous. The CDR3 extends over 14 amino acids. CDR1 and CDR2 from the germline V gene are SQVTM and ANQGSEA. V was trimmed by 7 bases and J by 7 bases, leaving 20 bases between them. The CDR3 spells CSAKAGDGRNEQFF. The CDR3 nucleotides are TGCAGCGCGAAAGCAGGAGATGGTAGGAATGAGCAGTTCTTC.

The rearrangement uses TRBV7-2 and TRBJ2-1; 8 bases are a match to TRBD1. V lost 2 bases and J lost 8; bases outside the gene matches: 8. Looked up from germline, CDR1 is SGHTA and CDR2 is FQGNSA. This CDR3 has 15 residues. The CDR3 protein is CASSLQGQGLHEQFF. As DNA, the CDR3 is TGTGCCAGCAGCTTACAAGGACAGGGTCTCCATGAGCAGTTCTTC.

The chain has TRBV11-2 and TRBJ2-5, with D possibly matching TRBD2 (5 bases). V was clipped by 3 bases and J by 0 bases, with 11 bases between them. The germline gives CDR1 SGHAT, CDR2 FQNNGV. The CDR3 totals 15 residues. CDR3 in DNA: TGTGCCAGCAGCTTTTTCGGGGTCCACCAAGAGACCCAGTACTTC. Translated, it gives CASSFFGVHQETQYF.

The chain joins TRBV14 to TRBJ1-1, with D hard to call. V was pared by 4 bases and J by 7 bases, with 13 bases between. Germline-derived CDR1 and CDR2 are SGHDN and FVKESK. The CDR3 covers 13 residues. The CDR3 is CASSPDGDLEAFF. For the CDR3, the DNA is TGTGCCAGCAGCCCAGATGGGGATCTTGAAGCTTTCTTT.

The V gene is TRBV19, the J gene TRBJ2-7, with 12 bases fitting TRBD2. Trimming took 1 base from V and 3 from J; bases not matched to a gene: 1. Germline CDR1 reads LNHDA; CDR2 reads SQIVND (reference sequence). This CDR3 region has 15 residues. The CDR3 loop reads CASSIGLAGVYEQYF. The CDR3 bases are TGTGCCAGTAGTATAGGACTAGCGGGAGTCTACGAGCAGTACTTC.

This rearrangement joins TRBV4-2 to TRBJ2-5; 10 positions match TRBD1. Germline V lookup: CDR1 LGHNA, CDR2 YNFKEQ. The CDR3 consists of 16 residues. Trimming removed 4 bases from V and 4 bases from J; junction bases left unmatched: 9. The CDR3 DNA reads as TGTGCCAGCAGCCCGCTGACAGGGGGCTCGGGAGAGACCCAGTACTTC. Translated: CASSPLTGGSGETQYF.

The chain employs TRBV10-1 and TRBJ2-2; 13 nucleotides match TRBD2. Germline V gives CDR1 WNHNN, CDR2 SYGVQD (reference sequence). The CDR3 spans 19 residues. V was pared by 6 bases and J by 4 bases, with 14 bases of the junction left unmatched. The CDR3 loop is CASRQRRPGLAGVTGELFF. The CDR3 nucleotides are TGCGCCAGCAGACAAAGGCGGCCCGGACTAGCGGGAGTCACCGGGGAGCTGTTTTTT.

The V call is TRBV28, the J call TRBJ2-3; TRBD2 might be the D (5 bases). V gave up 6 bases and J gave up 2 bases, with 12 bases separating them. The CDR3 spans 14 residues. From germline, CDR1 is MDHEN and CDR2 SYDVKM. The CDR3 is CASSPRRNTDTQYF. In DNA form, the CDR3 reads TGTGCCAGCAGCCCCCGGAGGAACACAGATACGCAGTATTTT.

This chain links TRBV9 with TRBJ2-3; D remains ambiguous. V was cut by 0 bases and J by 2 bases, with 13 bases left in between. Germline lookup yields CDR1 SGDLS and CDR2 YYNGEE. CDR3 length equals 16 residues. The CDR3 sequence is CASSVVGRSFTDTQYF. In nucleotides, the CDR3 is TGTGCCAGCAGCGTAGTAGGTCGTAGTTTCACAGATACGCAGTATTTT.

This clone qualifies as medium-sized. The chain couples TRBV7-2 to TRBJ1-1; D might be TRBD1 (5 bases). The ends were cut back, 5 bases at V and 1 base at J, with 17 bases in the middle. The CDR3 contains 16 residues. Germline loops: CDR1 SGHTA, CDR2 FQGNSA. CDR3 protein: CASSAGTGRRNTEAFF. CDR3 DNA sequence: TGTGCCAGCAGCGCCGGGACGGGCCGAAGGAACACTGAAGCTTTCTTT.

The chain is built from TRBV2 and TRBJ2-7; 7 positions match TRBD2. The J segment lost 2 bases and the V segment lost 5 bases, leaving 12 bases of the junction unmatched. Germline CDR1 and CDR2: SNHLY and FYNNEI. The CDR3 is made up of 16 amino acids. The DNA of the CDR3 is TGTGCCAGCAGTCCCCGTCTAGCGGCGGAACCCTACGAGCAGTACGTC. Its protein product is CASSPRLAAEPYEQYV.

A few counts support this clone. The V call is TRBV9, the J call TRBJ2-3; D ambiguous. Trimming took 0 bases from V and 5 from J, leaving 4 bases between them. CDR3 length equals 12 residues. CDR1 is SGDLS and CDR2 is YYNGEE in the germline V gene. Written as DNA, the CDR3 is TGTGCCAGCAGCGTAGATCAAGATACGCAGTATTTT. It is translated as CASSVDQDTQYF.

The chain uses TRBV14 and TRBJ2-5, with a tentative D call TRBD1 (6 bases). The V gene lost 2 bases and the J gene lost 3 bases, with 19 bases spanning the gap. Germline-derived CDR1 and CDR2 are SGHDN and FVKESK. CDR3 length: 17 amino acids. CDR3 amino acids: CASSQRAGARYEETQYF. The CDR3 DNA is TGTGCCAGCAGCCAACGGGCAGGGGCTCGGTATGAAGAGACCCAGTACTTC.

This clone occurred once. The CDR3 DNA reads TGCGCCAGCAGCCCCGGGACAGGGATCTCCTACGAGCAGTACGTC. This gives the protein CASSPGTGISYEQYV. The genes are TRBV5-1 and TRBJ2-7, with TRBD1 matching 9 bases. The V and J ends lost 4 bases and 0 bases, in that order; junction bases with no gene match: 5. The CDR3 consists of 15 residues. The V gene's germline CDR1 is SGHRS and CDR2 YFSETQ.

This clone has just a few counts. One end of the junction does not line up with germline, which may come from a read error. The CDR3 sequence is CSVESGQGASF. As DNA, the CDR3 is TGCAGCGTTGAGTCGGGGCAGGGGGCCTCCTTC. This chain joins TRBV29-1 and TRBJ1-2; TRBD1 matches 8 bases. The CDR3 runs to 11 residues. Germline CDR1 and CDR2: SQVTM and ANQGSEA.

This rearrangement joins TRBV29-1 to TRBJ2-2; TRBD1 agrees at 9 bases. This CDR3 contains 14 residues. Trimming at V came to 6 bases and at J to 4 bases, leaving 6 bases not matched to a gene. Germline assignment: CDR1 SQVTM and CDR2 ANQGSEA. The CDR3 DNA follows: TGCAGCGTGATCGGGACAGGGATCACCGGGGAGCTGTTTTTT. Translation gives CSVIGTGITGELFF.

There are a few counts of this clone. The chain is built from TRBV6-5 and TRBJ1-1; no clear D. V lost 0 bases and J 1 base, leaving 6 bases between the germline ends. This CDR3 contains 14 residues. From germline, CDR1 is MNHEY and CDR2 SVGAGI. Here the CDR3 DNA reads TGTGCCAGCAGTTACTCGCGGGGGAACACTGAAGCTTTCTTT. Its translation: CASSYSRGNTEAFF.

The chain couples TRBV28 to TRBJ1-1, with a tentative D call TRBD1 (5 bases). The CDR3 has 15 residues. Germline V gene sequence: CDR1 MDHEN, CDR2 SYDVKM. The ends were cut back, 4 bases at V and 5 bases at J, with 17 bases in the middle. In DNA, the CDR3 is TGTGCCAGCAGTTCGCCCGGTCTCGGGGGGACTGAAGCTTTCTTT. This gives the protein CASSSPGLGGTEAFF.